These 26 T cell receptor beta chains originate from one sample sequenced in a study of T cells in Graves' hyperthyroidism and ophthalmopathy. RNA transcripts were the template for amplifying TCR beta CDR3 regions. Initially, a first-round RT-PCR of the TCR CDR3 employed the HTBI primer set. Using its own MiXCR run on the multiplex PCR reads, TCRdb lists one record per CDR3 protein. Among around 600,000 distinct CDR3 sequences, just under 45% were seen once, and the ten largest hold about 7%. Input material: peripheral blood or thyroid tissue (not recorded which). Receptors were obtained from an adult man with Graves' disease, either hyperthyroidism or ophthalmopathy (not recorded which).

A few counts support this clonotype. The chain employs TRBV7-9 and TRBJ1-1; the D gene is possibly TRBD1 (6 bases). CDR3 size: 13 residues. Trimming shortened V by 5 bases and J by 9 bases, and 16 bases separated the two germline ends. Germline V lookup: CDR1 SEHNR, CDR2 FQNEAQ (reference sequence). CDR3 protein: CASSLEYRAKAFF. The CDR3 region has the DNA TGTGCCAGCAGCCTGGAGTACAGGGCTAAAGCTTTCTTT.

On this clonotype itself: At one end the junction does not follow the germline gene, possibly because of a read error. The chain is built from TRBV7-8 and TRBJ2-7, with TRBD1 matching 8 bases. The CDR3 consists of 15 residues. Looked up from germline, CDR1 is SGHVS and CDR2 is FQNEAQ. The CDR3, as DNA: TGTGCCAGCAGCCTGGACAGGGCGGGACCCTACAAGCAGTACTTC. Residues: CASSLDRAGPYKQYF. The full variable domain, with the rest looked up from reference TRBV7-8 and TRBJ2-7, is GAGVSQSPRYKVAKRGQDVALRCDPISGHVSLFWYQQALGQGPEFLTYFQNEAQLDKSGLPSDRFFAERPEGSVSTLKIQRTQQEDSAVYLCASSLDRAGPYKQYFGPGTRLTVT.

The rearrangement joins TRBV7-9 to TRBJ1-6, with 7 bases matching TRBD1. The CDR3 contains 15 residues. The germline gives CDR1 SEHNR, CDR2 FQNEAQ (reference sequence). The ends lost 3 bases at V and 6 bases at J; junction bases unmatched: 5. CDR3 sequence: CASSFRDRANSPLHF. CDR3 sequence (DNA): TGTGCCAGCAGCTTCCGGGACAGAGCTAATTCACCCCTCCACTTT.

The genes are TRBV29-1 and TRBJ1-2, with D unclear. CDR3 length: 13 amino acids. Germline V lookup: CDR1 SQVTM, CDR2 ANQGSEA. The ends were cut back, 8 bases at V and 1 base at J, with 14 bases in the middle. The CDR3 sequence: CSSYVISNYGYTF. The CDR3 nucleotides read TGCAGCTCCTATGTCATAAGTAACTATGGCTACACCTTC.

In this sample, this clonotype turned up once. The CDR3: CASSEQGATGNTIYF. CDR3 nucleotides: TGTGCCAGCAGCGAACAGGGGGCGACGGGAAACACCATATATTTT. The rearrangement uses TRBV9 and TRBJ1-3; 9 bases agree with TRBD1. Germline CDR1 is SGDLS and CDR2 is YYNGEE. CDR3 length equals 15 residues. With 3 bases clipped from V and 4 bases from J, the junction kept 5 bases outside the gene matches.

This clonotype was seen a handful of times. V gene TRBV5-6 combines with J gene TRBJ1-5, with D perhaps TRBD1 (5 bases). This CDR3 has 18 residues. The V gene lost 3 bases and the J gene lost 5 bases, with 24 bases spanning the gap. CDR1 is SGHDT, CDR2 YYEEEE, per germline. CDR3 DNA sequence: TGTGCCAGCAGCTCGGAAGGGTTTGGACAAGGGCTCGATCAGCCCCAGCATTTT. This codes for CASSSEGFGQGLDQPQHF.

The gene calls are TRBV29-1 and TRBJ2-1; D ambiguous. Trimming stripped 0 bases from V and 5 bases from J, with 17 bases between. Germline CDR1 and CDR2: SQVTM and ANQGSEA. The CDR3 is made up of 16 amino acids. CDR3 DNA sequence: TGCAGCGTTGAAGACCGGACCGTGAATCCTCACAATGAGCAGTTCTTC. Protein: CSVEDRTVNPHNEQFF.

Only one count was recorded for this clonotype. The V and J genes are TRBV7-8 and TRBJ1-3; D ambiguous. V was clipped by 5 bases and J by 1 base, with 15 bases between them. The CDR3 consists of 16 residues. The germline V gene has CDR1 SGHVS and CDR2 FQNEAQ. In DNA, the CDR3 is TGTGCCAGCAGCCAAGTTCGGGGATTATCTGGAAACACCATATATTTT. It specifies CASSQVRGLSGNTIYF.

This chain links TRBV7-3 with TRBJ2-1; TRBD2 agrees at 11 bases. V was pared by 1 base and J by 6 bases, with 2 bases of the junction left unmatched. CDR1 is SGHTA, CDR2 FQGTGA, per germline. The CDR3 runs 15 residues. CDR3 sequence (DNA): TGTGCCAGCAGCTTAAGGCTAGCGGGGGGCAATGAGCAGTTCTTC. It yields the protein CASSLRLAGGNEQFF.

This clonotype was seen repeatedly, ten times or more. The rearrangement uses TRBV10-3 and TRBJ1-1, with 9 bases lining up with TRBD1. This CDR3 region has 13 residues. V gave up 10 bases and J gave up 2 bases; unmatched junction bases: 5. Germline V gene lookup returns CDR1 ENHRY and CDR2 SYGVKD. The CDR3, as DNA: TGTGCCAACCGGGACAGGGCTAACACTGAAGCTTTCTTT. Translating gives CANRDRANTEAFF.

This clonotype was counted between two and nine times. The chain couples TRBV10-1 to TRBJ2-2; possible D gene TRBD2, 5 bases. Germline lookup yields CDR1 WNHNN and CDR2 SYGVQD (reference sequence). The CDR3 has 15 residues. Deletions cut 4 bases from V and 6 bases from J, with 15 bases between. The CDR3 sequence is CASSAAVLGAGELFF. CDR3 DNA sequence: TGCGCCAGCAGTGCTGCGGTATTGGGAGCCGGGGAGCTGTTTTTT.

This sequence joins TRBV7-2 and TRBJ2-2; D tentatively fits TRBD1 or TRBD2 (6 bases each). The V end lost 5 bases, the J end lost 4 bases, and 8 bases lay between the germline ends. Germline V gene sequence: CDR1 SGHTA, CDR2 FQGNSA. The CDR3 runs to 13 residues. CDR3 sequence: CASSGGPTGELFF. In DNA form, the CDR3 reads TGTGCCAGCAGCGGGGGGCCCACCGGGGAGCTGTTTTTT. The full variable domain, with the rest looked up from reference TRBV7-2 and TRBJ2-2, is GAGVSQSPSNKVTEKGKDVELRCDPISGHTALYWYRQSLGQGLEFLIYFQGNSAPDKSGLPSDRFSAERTGGSVSTLTIQRTQQEDSAVYLCASSGGPTGELFFGEGSRLTVL.

Only a few counts were recorded for this clonotype. The chain carries TRBV9 and TRBJ1-1; no definite D call. Germline CDR1 and CDR2: SGDLS and YYNGEE. The CDR3 totals 14 residues. V dropped 4 bases and J dropped 0 bases, with 10 bases sitting between them. CDR3 bases: TGTGCCAGCAGCTTCGGGTCCCTGAACACTGAAGCTTTCTTT. This sequence encodes CASSFGSLNTEAFF.

This clonotype was counted ten times or more. The genes are TRBV25-1 and TRBJ1-3; D gene uncertain. The V end was cut by 3 bases, the J end by 4 bases, with 10 bases between. The germline V gene encodes CDR1 MGHDK and CDR2 SYGVNS. The CDR3 sequence is 14 residues long. CDR3 loop: CASSDTVGGNTIYF. For the CDR3, the DNA is TGTGCCAGCAGTGATACGGTAGGAGGAAACACCATATATTTT. Based on the CDR3 plus reference TRBV25-1 and TRBJ1-3, the full variable domain is EADIYQTPRYLVIGTGKKITLECSQTMGHDKMYWYQQDPGMELHLIHYSYGVNSTEKGDLSSESTVSRIRTEHFPLTLESARPSHTSQYLCASSDTVGGNTIYFGEGSWLTVV.

In this sample, this clonotype turned up a few times. The rearrangement links TRBV20-1 to TRBJ1-2; possible D gene TRBD1, 6 bases. From germline, CDR1 is DFQATT and CDR2 SNEGSKA (reference sequence). This CDR3 is 14 amino acids long. Trimming shortened V by 0 bases and J by 5 bases, and 13 bases separated the two germline ends. In DNA form, the CDR3 reads TGCAGTGCTAGAGACGGGACAACAAGTTATGGCTACACCTTC. This gives the protein CSARDGTTSYGYTF.

Ten or more counts support this clonotype. The junction does not match germline at one end; this may be a read error. The chain recombines TRBV25-1 with TRBJ2-7; D is uncertain. The CDR3 contains 13 residues. CDR1 and CDR2 (germline): MGHDK, SYGVNS. The CDR3 region has the DNA TGCGCCAGCAGTGAGTACGGGTCCTACGAGCAGTACTTC. Its translation is CASSEYGSYEQYF.

The chain joins TRBV7-2 to TRBJ1-2; perhaps TRBD1 as D (6 bases). The CDR3 consists of 13 residues. Trimming cost V 5 bases and J 6 bases, with 13 bases left between them. Per germline, CDR1 SGHTA and CDR2 FQGNSA. CDR3 amino acids: CASSETPGDGYTF. The DNA for the CDR3 is TGTGCCAGCAGCGAAACACCAGGGGATGGCTACACCTTC. The full variable domain, completed using reference TRBV7-2 and TRBJ1-2, is GAGVSQSPSNKVTEKGKDVELRCDPISGHTALYWYRQSLGQGLEFLIYFQGNSAPDKSGLPSDRFSAERTGGSVSTLTIQRTQQEDSAVYLCASSETPGDGYTFGSGTRLTVV.

This clonotype was counted between two and nine times. The chain uses TRBV9 and TRBJ2-7; possible D gene TRBD2, 6 bases. The CDR3 extends over 14 amino acids. V was trimmed by 0 bases and J by 4 bases, leaving 11 bases between them. CDR1 and CDR2 from the germline V gene are SGDLS and YYNGEE. For the CDR3, the DNA is TGTGCCAGCAGCGTAGGAGGGAGGCAATACGAGCAGTACTTC. Amino acid sequence: CASSVGGRQYEQYF.

This clonotype has a count of ten or more. The chain combines TRBV2 with TRBJ2-2; no firm D call. The germline V and J ends were trimmed by 10 bases and 5 bases, with 8 bases remaining between them. In germline, CDR1 is SNHLY, CDR2 FYNNEI. The CDR3 covers 11 residues. The CDR3 loop is CAIQVTGELFF. Written as DNA, the CDR3 is TGTGCCATTCAAGTGACCGGGGAGCTGTTTTTT.

This chain links TRBV12-3 or TRBV12-4 with TRBJ1-2, with a possible D match to TRBD1 (5 bases). The CDR3 contains 15 residues. The V end lost 6 bases, the J end lost 2 bases, and 16 bases lay between the germline ends. CDR3 sequence: CASSRPGAGNYGYTF. CDR3 in DNA: TGTGCCAGCAGCCGTCCCGGGGCAGGGAACTATGGCTACACCTTC.

V is TRBV7-2 and J is TRBJ2-7; 9 positions match TRBD1. The CDR3 length is 13 residues. Trimming cost V 5 bases and J 8 bases; bases outside gene matches: 7. From germline, CDR1 is SGHTA and CDR2 FQGNSA. CDR3 sequence reads: CASSRDRVIKQYF. In nucleotides, the CDR3 is TGTGCCAGCAGCCGGGACAGGGTAATAAAGCAGTACTTC.

This clonotype came up many times. The chain joins TRBV7-9 to TRBJ1-1; D not resolved. Germline V lookup: CDR1 SEHNR, CDR2 FQNEAQ (reference sequence). The length of the CDR3 is 12 residues. Trimming removed 8 bases from V and 5 bases from J, with 12 bases in between. This CDR3 is CASHSVRTEAFF. Here the CDR3 DNA reads TGTGCCAGCCACAGCGTTCGGACTGAAGCTTTCTTT.

The rearrangement links TRBV7-9 to TRBJ2-7; no reliable D call. The V end lost 1 base, the J end lost 9 bases, and 19 bases lay between the germline ends. Germline V CDR1 and CDR2: SEHNR, FQNEAQ (reference sequence). The CDR3 extends over 15 amino acids. The CDR3 loop is CASSLEGRLVGVQYF. As DNA, the CDR3 is TGTGCCAGCAGCTTAGAAGGCAGGCTGGTTGGGGTGCAGTACTTC. Variable domain in full (rest from reference TRBV7-9 and TRBJ2-7): DTGVSQNPRHKITKRGQNVTFRCDPISEHNRLYWYRQTLGQGPEFLTYFQNEAQLEKSRLLSDRFSAERPKGSFSTLEIQRTEQGDSAMYLCASSLEGRLVGVQYFGPGTRLTVT.

This chain links TRBV7-2 with TRBJ2-5; D is perhaps TRBD1 (6 bases). V dropped 1 base and J dropped 6 bases, with 9 bases sitting between them. CDR1 is SGHTA, CDR2 FQGNSA, per germline. The CDR3 covers 13 residues. The CDR3 sequence: CASSLVGAKTQYF. The CDR3 DNA reads TGTGCCAGCAGCTTAGTGGGGGCAAAGACCCAGTACTTC. Full variable domain (rest looked up from reference TRBV7-2 and TRBJ2-5): GAGVSQSPSNKVTEKGKDVELRCDPISGHTALYWYRQSLGQGLEFLIYFQGNSAPDKSGLPSDRFSAERTGGSVSTLTIQRTQQEDSAVYLCASSLVGAKTQYFGPGTRLLVL.

To note about this clonotype: A far larger clone is only one base removed, so a read error is likely. The chain combines TRBV2 with TRBJ1-2, with D unclear. The CDR3 extends over 12 amino acids. Germline CDR1 is SNHLY and CDR2 is FYNNEI. The CDR3 sequence is CASSGSNYGHTF. The CDR3 DNA follows: TGTGCCAGCAGTGGATCGAACTATGGCCACACCTTC.

CDR3 sequence (DNA): TGCAGCGGAGGGGGGACTAATGAAGCTTTCTTT. Its translation: CSGGGTNEAFF. V and J are TRBV29-1 and TRBJ1-1; the D gene is possibly TRBD1 (6 bases). Germline V gene data show CDR1 as SQVTM and CDR2 as ANQGSEA. The CDR3 contains 11 residues. V dropped 7 bases and J dropped 7 bases, with 13 bases sitting between them.